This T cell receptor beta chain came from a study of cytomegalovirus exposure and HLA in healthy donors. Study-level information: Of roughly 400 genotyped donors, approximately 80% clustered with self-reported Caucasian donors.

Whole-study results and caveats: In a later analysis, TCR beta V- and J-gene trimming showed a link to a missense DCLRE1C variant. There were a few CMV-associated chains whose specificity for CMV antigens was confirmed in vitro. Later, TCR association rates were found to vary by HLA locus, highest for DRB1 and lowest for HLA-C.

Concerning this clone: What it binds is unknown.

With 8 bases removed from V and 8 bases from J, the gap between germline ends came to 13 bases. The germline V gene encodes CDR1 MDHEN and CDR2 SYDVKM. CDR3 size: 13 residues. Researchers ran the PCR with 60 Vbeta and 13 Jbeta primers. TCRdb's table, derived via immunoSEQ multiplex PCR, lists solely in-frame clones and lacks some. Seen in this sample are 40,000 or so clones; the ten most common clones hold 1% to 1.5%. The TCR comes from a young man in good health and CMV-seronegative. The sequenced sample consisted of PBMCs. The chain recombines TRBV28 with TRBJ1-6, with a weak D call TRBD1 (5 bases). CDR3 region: CASRPGGDSPLHF. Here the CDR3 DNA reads TGTGCCAGCCGTCCGGGGGGGGATTCACCCCTCCACTTT.